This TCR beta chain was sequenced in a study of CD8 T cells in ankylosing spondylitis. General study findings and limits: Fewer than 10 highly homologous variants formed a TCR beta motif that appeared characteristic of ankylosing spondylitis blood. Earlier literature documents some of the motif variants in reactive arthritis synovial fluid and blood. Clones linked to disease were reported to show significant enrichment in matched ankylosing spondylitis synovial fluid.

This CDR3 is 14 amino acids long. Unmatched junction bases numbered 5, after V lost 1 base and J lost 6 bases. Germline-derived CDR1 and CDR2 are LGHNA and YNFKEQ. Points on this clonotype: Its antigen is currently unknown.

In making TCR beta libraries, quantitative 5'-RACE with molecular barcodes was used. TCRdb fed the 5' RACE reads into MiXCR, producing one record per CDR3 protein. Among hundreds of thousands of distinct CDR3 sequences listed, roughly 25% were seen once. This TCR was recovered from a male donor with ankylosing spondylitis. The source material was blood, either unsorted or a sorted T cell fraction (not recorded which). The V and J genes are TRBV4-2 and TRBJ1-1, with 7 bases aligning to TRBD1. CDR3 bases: TGTGCCAGCAGCCAAGGTGACAGGGTATCTGAAGCTTTCTTT. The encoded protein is CASSQGDRVSEAFF.